This note documents a single T cell receptor beta chain sequence. TCRdb reprocessed the PCR reads via MiXCR and lists one record per CDR3 protein. The data hold around 19,000 distinct CDR3 sequences, with around two thirds observed a single time. The sample is drawn from a study of vaccination and CD4 T cells after COVID-19. Study in general: At a median about 95 days (range 35 to 161) after diagnosis, post-COVID samples were drawn. Post-vaccine sample collection happened at a median of about 72 days after dose two, ranging 14 to 241.

This clonotype was obtained from a human donor who had recovered from COVID-19. The specimen comprised CD4+ T cells from blood, sampled before SARS-CoV-2 vaccination.

The CDR3 loop reads CASSPETEANYGYTF. CDR3 DNA: TGTGCCAGCAGTCCGGAGACAGAAGCTAACTATGGCTACACCTTC. The chain has TRBV6-1 and TRBJ1-2; D perhaps matches TRBD1 (5 bases). V lost 5 bases, J lost 0 bases, and 13 bases lay in between. Germline V gene lookup returns CDR1 MNHNS and CDR2 SASEGT. The CDR3 runs to 15 residues.